A single TCR beta chain is shown here with its context. Its antigen is unidentified. MiXCR, applied by TCRdb to the RACE reads, yields one record per CDR3 protein. This sample yields about 80,000 distinct CDR3 sequences, of which around 9.6% are seen a single time; approximately 2.5% belongs to the top ten. Noted time point: patch test 2, 6 weeks after DPC sensitization. Treatment defined: therapeutic diphenylcyclopropenone sensitization with weekly scalp DPC. These data originate in a study of human T cells and chemical hapten exposure. Study context: A roughly 2 cm by roughly 2 cm inner upper arm patch received 2% DPC for sensitization.

The V and J ends lost 5 bases and 3 bases respectively, with 14 bases between them. The length of the CDR3 is 14 residues. In germline, CDR1 is MNHEY, CDR2 SVGEGT. Study-wide results and limits: While controls formed fewer of them, expanded TCRs formed significantly more large CDR3 similarity clusters.

Source: whole blood, taken in connection with sensitization to the hapten diphenylcyclopropenone (DPC). The receptor was isolated from a woman aged 25 to 39 with alopecia areata. Some clones in this sample may be carry-over from other donors' samples. V is TRBV6-2 or TRBV6-3 and J is TRBJ2-7; TRBD2 is a possible D gene (6 bases). For the CDR3, the DNA is TGTGCCAGCAGTCCCGCGGGGCTCCGCTACGAGCAGTACTTC. It yields the protein CASSPAGLRYEQYF.